Below, 22 T cell receptor beta chains from the same sample are listed, as sequenced in a study of T-cell reconstitution after alpha-beta-depleted transplantation in children. A library of TCRbeta sequences, prepared with unique molecular identifiers, was generated. TCRdb passed the PCR reads through MiXCR, listing each CDR3 protein once. The sample carries a few hundred thousand distinct CDR3 sequences, 9.7% recorded once. The sample was PBMCs from the stem cell graft donor, taken from the stem cell graft. Receptor source: a human donor who donated a stem cell graft to a child with SCID.

This clonotype has ten or more counts. The rearrangement joins TRBV7-2 to TRBJ2-7; TRBD2 aligns across 13 bases. The CDR3 has 15 amino acids. The germline gives CDR1 SGHTA, CDR2 FQGNSA. V lost 4 bases, J lost 4 bases, and 4 bases stayed unmatched. The CDR3 loop is CASSSTTSGGYEQYF. In nucleotides, the CDR3 is TGTGCCAGCAGCTCAACGACTAGCGGGGGGTACGAGCAGTACTTC.

This clonotype was seen repeatedly, ten times or more. The CDR3 reads CASSPHRDPTYGYTF. CDR3 DNA sequence: TGCGCCAGCAGCCCCCATCGGGACCCCACCTATGGCTACACCTTC. The J gene is TRBJ1-2, the V gene TRBV5-1, with D tentatively TRBD1 (5 bases). V lost 4 bases and J 4 bases, leaving 17 bases between the germline ends. There are 15 residues in the CDR3. Germline V lookup: CDR1 SGHRS, CDR2 YFSETQ.

This clonotype was observed many times. The genes are TRBV27 and TRBJ1-2; 12 bases fit TRBD1. Germline loops: CDR1 MNHEY, CDR2 SMNVEV (reference sequence). The V segment lost 5 bases and the J segment 7 bases; nucleotides outside the gene matches: 8. The CDR3 extends over 15 amino acids. CDR3 coding DNA: TGTGCCAGCAGTACCCTGGGACAGGGGGCGTTTGGCTACACCTTC. As protein: CASSTLGQGAFGYTF.

This clonotype was counted many times. This chain connects TRBV7-2 to TRBJ2-7; D gene uncertain. The V and J ends lost 5 bases and 5 bases respectively, with 19 bases between them. The CDR3 extends over 15 amino acids. Germline V gene data show CDR1 as SGHTA and CDR2 as FQGNSA. CDR3 coding DNA: TGTGCCAGCAGCCCCGGACCCAGAAGCCAGGACGAGCAGTACTTC. The encoded protein is CASSPGPRSQDEQYF.

This chain links TRBV5-4 with TRBJ2-5; D is unresolved. Trimming removed 4 bases at V and 2 bases at J, with 9 bases between. CDR1 is SGHNT, CDR2 YYREEE, per germline (reference sequence). The CDR3 is made up of 13 amino acids. The CDR3 reads CASSLPQQETQYF. In DNA form, the CDR3 reads TGTGCCAGCAGCCTACCCCAACAAGAGACCCAGTACTTC.

This clonotype was seen only once. The rearrangement joins TRBV20-1 to TRBJ1-3; D is perhaps TRBD1 (5 bases). The V end was cut by 2 bases, the J end by 4 bases, with 15 bases between. Germline lookup yields CDR1 DFQATT and CDR2 SNEGSKA (reference sequence). The CDR3 is 15 residues long. CDR3 region: CSARTGESAGNTIYF. CDR3 DNA sequence: TGCAGTGCTAGAACAGGAGAAAGTGCAGGAAACACCATATATTTT.

This chain links TRBV2 with TRBJ2-7, with a possible D match to TRBD1 (6 bases). Trimming pared 6 bases from V and 0 bases from J, leaving 15 bases between. This CDR3 is built from 15 residues. Germline V gene lookup returns CDR1 SNHLY and CDR2 FYNNEI. Here the CDR3 reads CASSGRGRGSYEQYF. The CDR3 nucleotides are TGTGCCAGCAGCGGCCGTGGCAGGGGCTCCTACGAGCAGTACTTC.

This clonotype was counted at least ten times. The gene calls are TRBV2 and TRBJ1-5, with TRBD1 matching over 9 bases. Germline V lookup: CDR1 SNHLY, CDR2 FYNNEI. The CDR3 consists of 15 residues. V lost 6 bases, J lost 4 bases, and 7 bases stayed unmatched. This chain's CDR3 is CASSQYDRGNQPQHF. The CDR3 DNA sequence: TGTGCCAGCAGCCAATATGACAGGGGGAATCAGCCCCAGCATTTT.

In this sample, this clonotype turned up a few times. The rearrangement uses TRBV5-1 and TRBJ1-2; D may be TRBD1 (5 bases). Germline assignment: CDR1 SGHRS and CDR2 YFSETQ. This CDR3 spans 15 amino acids. V was shortened by 3 bases and J by 5 bases, with 17 bases between the two germline ends. The DNA for the CDR3 is TGCGCCAGCAGCTGGGGATCGACAGCGAGGTATGGCTACACCTTC. It translates to CASSWGSTARYGYTF.

There are many counts of this clonotype. The rearrangement joins TRBV15 to TRBJ2-1; D remains ambiguous. CDR3 length: 14 amino acids. The V and J ends lost 3 bases and 3 bases respectively, with 9 bases between them. Germline V gene sequence: CDR1 LNHNV, CDR2 YYDKDF (reference sequence). The DNA for the CDR3 is TGTGCCACCAGCAGTCCTGGAAGCTACAATGAGCAGTTCTTC. Translated: CATSSPGSYNEQFF.

This clonotype was seen many times. The chain has TRBV20-1 and TRBJ2-5, with 9 nucleotides matching TRBD2. The V gene end was trimmed by 3 bases and the J gene end by 5 bases; junction bases not matched to a gene: 7. The germline CDR1 and CDR2 sequences are DFQATT and SNEGSKA (reference sequence). This CDR3 has 14 residues. The DNA for the CDR3 is TGCAGTGCTAGGAGCGGGGGGAGATTGGAGACCCAGTACTTC. As protein: CSARSGGRLETQYF.

This clonotype was seen many times. The CDR3 loop is CASSLAWAVQETQYF. CDR3 nucleotide sequence: TGCGCCAGCAGCTTGGCTTGGGCAGTACAAGAGACCCAGTACTTC. This rearrangement joins TRBV5-1 to TRBJ2-5, with D unresolved. V lost 0 bases and J 2 bases, leaving 11 bases between the germline ends. Germline CDR1 is SGHRS and CDR2 is YFSETQ. The CDR3 is 15 amino acids.

This clonotype was picked up many times. The chain is built from TRBV5-1 and TRBJ2-1, with D perhaps being TRBD1 or TRBD2 (5 bases each). Germline loops: CDR1 SGHRS, CDR2 YFSETQ. Trimming pared 4 bases from V and 0 bases from J, leaving 11 bases between. The CDR3 spans 15 residues. CDR3 sequence reads: CASSALGVSYNEQFF. CDR3 nucleotides: TGCGCCAGCAGCGCCCTGGGGGTCTCCTACAATGAGCAGTTCTTC.

This clonotype was seen at least ten times. The chain employs TRBV20-1 and TRBJ2-3, with 10 bases identical to TRBD2. Germline trimming cut 3 bases from V and 4 bases from J; bases unmatched to any gene: 7. This CDR3 is 15 amino acids long. The germline V gene encodes CDR1 DFQATT and CDR2 SNEGSKA (reference sequence). The DNA of the CDR3 is TGCAGTGCTAGCTCCAGCGGGGGGGCCCCAGATACGCAGTATTTT. Translated, it gives CSASSSGGAPDTQYF.

The V gene is TRBV7-3, the J gene TRBJ1-2, with no clear D. From germline, CDR1 is SGHTA and CDR2 FQGTGA. The CDR3 has 13 amino acids. The V end was cut by 1 base, the J end by 8 bases, with 11 bases between. CDR3 protein: CASSLNPSGGYTF. DNA of the CDR3: TGTGCCAGCAGCTTAAACCCAAGCGGAGGCTACACCTTC.

This clonotype showed up many times. This chain uses TRBV7-9 with TRBJ1-3, with a weak D call TRBD1 (6 bases). The CDR3 length is 16 residues. Looked up from germline, CDR1 is SEHNR and CDR2 is FQNEAQ (reference sequence). V was clipped by 8 bases and J by 0 bases, with 17 bases between them. The DNA of the CDR3 is TGTGCCAGCGGACCATCAGGGGCAATCTCTGGAAACACCATATATTTT. Its protein is CASGPSGAISGNTIYF.

To note about this clonotype: A read error may be the cause here, since a much bigger clone is one base away. The chain is built from TRBV3-1 and TRBJ2-5; D is possibly TRBD1 (5 bases). The germline V and J ends were trimmed by 7 bases and 2 bases, with 11 bases remaining between them. The CDR3 has 13 amino acids. Germline V gives CDR1 LGHDT, CDR2 YNNKEL (reference sequence). The CDR3 coding sequence is TGTGCCAGCATCCGGAACAGGCAAGAGACCCAGTACTTC. Amino acid sequence: CASIRNRQETQYF.

The V call is TRBV6-6, the J call TRBJ1-2; D is undetermined. This CDR3 comprises 10 residues. Per germline, CDR1 MNHNY and CDR2 SVGAGI (reference sequence). V was shortened by 6 bases and J by 8 bases, with 7 bases between the two germline ends. The CDR3 spells CASRTGGYTF. The CDR3 coding sequence is TGTGCCAGCAGAACCGGGGGCTACACCTTC.

This clonotype was counted at least ten times. The CDR3 coding sequence is TGTGCCAGCAGCCAAGATCCCCGCACTGAGACCCAGTACTTC. This translates into CASSQDPRTETQYF. The chain has TRBV3-1 and TRBJ2-5; D remains ambiguous. V lost 0 bases, J lost 5 bases, and 10 bases lay in between. Looked up from germline, CDR1 is LGHDT and CDR2 is YNNKEL (reference sequence). The CDR3 length is 14 residues.

This clonotype was counted ten times or more. The J gene is TRBJ2-3, the V gene TRBV6-5; D is uncertain. Between the trimmed V and J ends, which lost 2 bases and 4 bases, there was a span of 16 bases. CDR1 and CDR2 from the germline V gene are MNHEY and SVGAGI. The CDR3 length is 16 residues. The CDR3 bases are TGTGCCAGCAGTTACGCTCTGGTGTCCAGCGCAGATACGCAGTATTTT. The encoded protein is CASSYALVSSADTQYF.

The J gene is TRBJ1-5, the V gene TRBV18; D not certain. V lost 3 bases, J lost 5 bases, and 11 bases lay in between. The germline CDR1 and CDR2 sequences are KGHSH and LQKENI. This CDR3 contains 14 residues. CDR3 sequence reads: CASSPGPGDQPQHF. The CDR3 coding sequence is TGTGCCAGCTCACCGGGTCCCGGGGATCAGCCCCAGCATTTT.

Remarks on this clonotype: With a much larger clone just one base away, this may be a read error. The chain carries TRBV18 and TRBJ1-5, with 11 bases matching TRBD1. CDR3 size: 15 residues. CDR1 and CDR2 (germline): KGHSH, LQKENI. CDR3 bases: TGTGTCAGCTCATGGACAGGGGGCGTGGGTCAGCCCCAGCATTTT. It yields the protein CVSSWTGGVGQPQHF.